Sequencing of this TCR beta chain was carried out in a study of PD-1 blockade in classical Hodgkin lymphoma. There was relapse after autologous stem cell transplantation in every patient, and there was variation in brentuximab vedotin exposure. This table comes from immunoSEQ multiplex PCR, and its TCRdb copy is limited to in-frame clones, with some not included. The profile shows 30,000 to 35,000 clones, roughly 82% of them singletons. The junction had 9 bases not matched to a gene; V was cut back by 10 bases and J by 1 base. The CDR3 has 14 residues. Per germline, CDR1 LNHDA and CDR2 SQIVND (reference sequence).

The sequence was collected from a human donor with classical Hodgkin lymphoma. This rearrangement joins TRBV19 to TRBJ1-1; TRBD1 matches at 7 bases. This material consisted of peripheral blood mononuclear cells (PBMCs), taken at baseline. As DNA, the CDR3 is TGTGCCACCCACCTTCAGGGGGGGAACACTGAAGCTTTCTTT. This sequence encodes CATHLQGGNTEAFF.